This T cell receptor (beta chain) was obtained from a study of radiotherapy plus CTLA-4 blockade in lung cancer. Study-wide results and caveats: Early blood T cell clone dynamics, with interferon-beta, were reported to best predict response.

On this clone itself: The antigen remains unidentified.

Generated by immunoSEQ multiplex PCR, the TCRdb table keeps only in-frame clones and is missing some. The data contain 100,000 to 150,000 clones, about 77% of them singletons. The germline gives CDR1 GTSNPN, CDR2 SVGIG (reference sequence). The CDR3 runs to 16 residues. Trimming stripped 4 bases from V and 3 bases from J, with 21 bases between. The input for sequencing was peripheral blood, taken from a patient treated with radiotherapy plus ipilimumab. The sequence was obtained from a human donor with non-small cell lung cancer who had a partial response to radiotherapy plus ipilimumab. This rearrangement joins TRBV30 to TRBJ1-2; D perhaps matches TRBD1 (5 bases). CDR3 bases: TGTGCCTGGACGAGACAGCAAAACTCACCGTACTATGGCTACACCTTC. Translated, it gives CAWTRQQNSPYYGYTF.